Listed below are T cell receptor beta chains from one sample, sequenced in a study of blood T cell repertoires in COVID-19. Generated by immunoSEQ multiplex PCR, the TCRdb table keeps only in-frame clones and is missing some. The table records roughly 200,000 clones, 70% to 90% of them present only once. Material for sequencing was PBMCs or T cells enriched from blood (not recorded which). These receptors were collected from a woman aged 40 to 50 with acute COVID-19. CDR3s include the opening cysteine and the closing phenylalanine or tryptophan. The order of the fields is V gene, D gene, clone size, J gene, CDR3 DNA, CDR3 protein. D genes are given only for firm matches. The size entry is marked missing in some rows and otherwise reads once, few, many or a size class.

>TRBV19|NA|few|TRBJ1-5
TGTGCCAGTAGTATAAGACACAAGCTCAATCAGCCCCAGCATTTT
CASSIRHKLNQPQHF
>TRBV25-1|NA|NA|TRBJ1-4
TGTGCCAGCAGTGACCGGAGGGGACGAGAAAAACTGTTTTTT
CASSDRRGREKLFF
>TRBV7-7|TRBD1|once|TRBJ2-3
TGTGCCAGCAGTCCACCCGCAGGGGGTAACACAGATACGCAGTATTTT
CASSPPAGGNTDTQYF
>TRBV19|TRBD2|once|TRBJ2-1
TGTGCCAGTAGTAGGGAGCGGGGGAGCTCCTACAATGAGCAGTTCTTC
CASSRERGSSYNEQFF
>TRBV27|TRBD1|few|TRBJ1-3
TGTGCCAGCAGTCCTCAGGTCCCAGGGGGCGCTGGAAACACCATATATTTT
CASSPQVPGGAGNTIYF
>TRBV14|TRBD2|NA|TRBJ2-2
TGTGCCAGCAGCCCGCTAGCGGGGGGGCTTGCCGGGGAGCTGTTTTTT
CASSPLAGGLAGELFF
>TRBV18|TRBD1|once|TRBJ2-1
TGTGCCAGCTCACCTCCGACAGGGGAAAGGGGTGAGCAGTTCTTC
CASSPPTGERGEQFF
>TRBV7-9|TRBD1|NA|TRBJ1-4
TGTGCCAGCAGAGCTCCCGGGACAGCTAATGAAAAACTGTTTTTT
CASRAPGTANEKLFF
>TRBV29-1|NA|NA|TRBJ1-1
TGCAGCGCCTTGGACAGTCAAGGATCTAACACTGAAGCTTTCTTT
CSALDSQGSNTEAFF
>TRBV19|NA|NA|TRBJ1-4
TGTGCCAGTAGGCGAGCACGGGGGATTGAAAAACTGTTTTTT
CASRRARGIEKLFF
>TRBV7-3|NA|once|TRBJ2-5
TGTGCCAGCAGCCTCGAGGGGGGGCGGCAAGAGACCCAGTACTTC
CASSLEGGRQETQYF
>TRBV5-1|NA|NA|TRBJ1-3
TGCGCCAGCAGCTTGTACGGCGGAGGAAACACCATATATTTT
CASSLYGGGNTIYF
>TRBV13|NA|NA|TRBJ2-3
TGTGCCAGCAGCTTTAATAGCCGTGGCACAGATACGCAGTATTTT
CASSFNSRGTDTQYF
>TRBV3-1/TRBV3-2|NA|NA|TRBJ2-5
TGTGCCAGCAGCCAAGGGTTCGTGGTGCAGAAACCAAACCAAGAGACCCAGTACTTC
CASSQGFVVQKPNQETQYF
>TRBV5-1|TRBD1|NA|TRBJ2-5
TGCGCCAGCAGCTCGACAGGGGGGCAAGAGACCCAGTACTTC
CASSSTGGQETQYF
>TRBV12-3/TRBV12-4|NA|few|TRBJ1-1
TGTGCCAGCAGTCATGACATTAACACTGAAGCTTTCTTT
CASSHDINTEAFF
>TRBV5-4|TRBD1|once|TRBJ1-1
TGTGCCAGCAGCTTCGCAGGGGGCTACGCTGAAGCTTTCTTT
CASSFAGGYAEAFF
>TRBV4-1|NA|NA|TRBJ1-1
TGCGCCAGCAGCCGAACAGAGACTGAAGCTTTCTTT
CASSRTETEAFF
>TRBV10-3|TRBD1|NA|TRBJ2-2
TGTGCCACCGGGACAGGCGCGAACACCGGGGAGCTGTTTTTT
CATGTGANTGELFF
>TRBV27|NA|NA|TRBJ1-1
TGTGCCAGCAGTTTCCGTGAGGGAAAAGCTTTCTTT
CASSFREGKAFF
>TRBV30|NA|NA|TRBJ2-2
TGTGCCTGGAGGGAAGGTTGGGACTTCGAGAACACCGGGGAGCTGTTTTTT
CAWREGWDFENTGELFF
>TRBV7-3|NA|NA|TRBJ2-1
TGTGCCAGCAGCTTGGCAACCCAGACCTACAATGAGCAGTTCTTC
CASSLATQTYNEQFF
>TRBV5-1|TRBD1|NA|TRBJ1-1
TGCGCCAGCAGCTTGGACAGGGGGCTGAACACTGAAGCTTTCTTT
CASSLDRGLNTEAFF
>TRBV5-1|TRBD1|NA|TRBJ1-1
TGCGCCAGCAGCTTGAGAGGGTACAGGGGAGTCGCAACTGAAGCTTTCTTT
CASSLRGYRGVATEAFF
>TRBV12-3/TRBV12-4|NA|NA|TRBJ1-2
TGTGCCAGCAGCGAGAGCCTCGGCGGTTCCTACACCTTC
CASSESLGGSYTF
>TRBV5-8|NA|NA|TRBJ1-2
TGTGCCAGCAGCTTGGGTTTAGTGAACTACTATGGCTACACCTTC
CASSLGLVNYYGYTF
>TRBV2|TRBD2|once|TRBJ2-1
TGTGCCAGCAGTCCCTCCGTGCGGGGGGGCCTCGAGCAGTTCTTC
CASSPSVRGGLEQFF
>TRBV3-1/TRBV3-2|TRBD2|NA|TRBJ2-5
TGTGCCAGCAGCCCGAAGAGAGCGGGGGGCCGCCAAGAGACCCAGTACTTC
CASSPKRAGGRQETQYF
>TRBV5-1|TRBD1|NA|TRBJ1-1
TGCGCCAGCAGCTTGAGGAGGGGGCTCGATATGAACACTGAAGCTTTCTTT
CASSLRRGLDMNTEAFF
>TRBV4-1|TRBD1|NA|TRBJ1-6
TGCGCCAGCAGCCAAGGGACAGGGAATTCACCCCTCCACTTT
CASSQGTGNSPLHF
>TRBV19|TRBD1|few|TRBJ1-1
TGTGCCAGTGAATGGACAGGGAGCACTGAAGCTTTCTTT
CASEWTGSTEAFF
>TRBV25-1|NA|NA|TRBJ1-2
TGTGCCAGCAGTCAACCGGGACAACAATATGGCTACACCTTC
CASSQPGQQYGYTF
>TRBV3-1/TRBV3-2|NA|NA|TRBJ2-7
TGTGCCAGCAGCCCCTTCCGGGACTTGAGCTCCTACGAGCAGTACTTC
CASSPFRDLSSYEQYF
>TRBV19|NA|NA|TRBJ1-4
TGTGCCACCAGGGAGGGTGAAAAACTGTTTTTT
CATREGEKLFF
>TRBV6-2/TRBV6-3|NA|NA|TRBJ1-2
TGTGCCAGCAGTTATGGAGGCTATGGCTACACCTTC
CASSYGGYGYTF
>TRBV18|TRBD1|once|TRBJ1-1
TGTGCCAGCTCACCTAGACAGGGGGTGGGTGCTTTCTTT
CASSPRQGVGAFF
>TRBV14|TRBD1|NA|TRBJ2-1
TGTGCCAGCAGCCCCATGGACAGGACCTACAATGAGCAGTTCTTC
CASSPMDRTYNEQFF
>TRBV21-1|NA|NA|TRBJ1-1
TGTGCCAGCACCCCCAAAGGAAAAGAGGCCACTGAAGCTTTCTTT
CASTPKGKEATEAFF
>TRBV2|TRBD1|NA|TRBJ2-1
TGTGCCAGGGGACAGGGGAGCAATGAGCAGTTCTTC
CARGQGSNEQFF
>TRBV3-1/TRBV3-2|NA|NA|TRBJ1-1
TGTGCCAGCAGCTTCAGGGCTTTCAGCACTGAAGCTTTCTTT
CASSFRAFSTEAFF
>TRBV24-1|TRBD1|once|TRBJ2-1
TGTGCCACCAGTGATCCCGGACAGGGGGCGCACAATGAGCAGTTCTTC
CATSDPGQGAHNEQFF
>TRBV18|TRBD1|NA|TRBJ1-1
TGTGCCAGCTCACCTTCGACAGGGAGTACTGAAGCTTTCTTT
CASSPSTGSTEAFF
>TRBV9|TRBD2|NA|TRBJ2-3
TGTGCCAGCAAAACGGGGGGTCTAAGCACAGATACGCAGTATTTT
CASKTGGLSTDTQYF
>TRBV19|NA|NA|TRBJ1-2
TGTGCCAGTAGTGAACCCCGGCCCGGACTTGTTAACTATGGCTACACCTTC
CASSEPRPGLVNYGYTF
>TRBV3-1/TRBV3-2|NA|NA|TRBJ1-1
TGTGCCAGCGGCAGGGGTGGTTGGGGGGAAGCTTTCTTT
CASGRGGWGEAFF
>TRBV7-2|NA|NA|TRBJ2-3
TGTGCCGGAGGGCCCTTTAGCACAGATACGCAGTATTTT
CAGGPFSTDTQYF